There are a few counts of the clone carrying this T cell receptor (beta chain). As yet, its antigen is unknown. The data belong to a study of T cells after yellow fever vaccination. Study-level points and caveats: Booster sampling recovered most clones from primary vaccination (roughly 96% CD4, approximately 90% CD8). The CD4 and CD8 compartments had a small share of their clonotypes in common.

A single record per CDR3 protein comes from TCRdb applying MiXCR to the 5' RACE reads. The data hold 400,000 to 450,000 distinct CDR3 sequences, with about 17% observed a single time. The CDR3 loop spans 19 amino acids. Unmatched junction bases numbered 13, after V lost 5 bases and J lost 3 bases. Germline V lookup: CDR1 MNHEY, CDR2 SVGAGI. This sequence originates from a man in his late teens or twenties who received the YFV17D yellow fever vaccine. Sequences were derived from PBMCs, sampled before the yellow fever booster vaccination. The V gene is TRBV6-5, the J gene TRBJ2-1; 13 bases match TRBD2. DNA of the CDR3: TGTGCCAGCAGTATGACCGGGACTAGCGGGGCCAACCTCTACAATGAGCAGTTCTTC. It translates to CASSMTGTSGANLYNEQFF.